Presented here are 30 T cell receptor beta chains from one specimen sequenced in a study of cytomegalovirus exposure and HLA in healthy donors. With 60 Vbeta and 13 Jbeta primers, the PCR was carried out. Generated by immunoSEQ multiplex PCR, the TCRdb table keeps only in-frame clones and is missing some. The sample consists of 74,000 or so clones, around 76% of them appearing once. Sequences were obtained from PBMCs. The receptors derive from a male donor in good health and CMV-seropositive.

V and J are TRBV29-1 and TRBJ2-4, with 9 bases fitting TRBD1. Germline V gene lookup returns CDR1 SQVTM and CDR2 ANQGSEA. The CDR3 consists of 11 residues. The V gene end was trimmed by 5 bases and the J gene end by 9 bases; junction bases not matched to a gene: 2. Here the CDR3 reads CSVRQGGIQYF. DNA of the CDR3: TGCAGCGTTCGACAGGGGGGCATTCAGTACTTC.

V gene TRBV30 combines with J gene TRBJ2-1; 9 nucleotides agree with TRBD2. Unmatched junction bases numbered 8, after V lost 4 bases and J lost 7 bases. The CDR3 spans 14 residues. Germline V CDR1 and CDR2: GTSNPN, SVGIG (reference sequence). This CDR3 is CAWNEREVSNEQFF. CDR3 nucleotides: TGTGCCTGGAATGAGCGGGAGGTTAGTAATGAGCAGTTCTTC.

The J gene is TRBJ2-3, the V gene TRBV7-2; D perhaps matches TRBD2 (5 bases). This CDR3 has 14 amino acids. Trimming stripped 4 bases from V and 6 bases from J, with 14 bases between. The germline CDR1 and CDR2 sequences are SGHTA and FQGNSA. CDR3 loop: CASSSAAGADTQYF. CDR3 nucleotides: TGTGCCAGCAGCTCAGCGGCAGGTGCGGATACGCAGTATTTT.

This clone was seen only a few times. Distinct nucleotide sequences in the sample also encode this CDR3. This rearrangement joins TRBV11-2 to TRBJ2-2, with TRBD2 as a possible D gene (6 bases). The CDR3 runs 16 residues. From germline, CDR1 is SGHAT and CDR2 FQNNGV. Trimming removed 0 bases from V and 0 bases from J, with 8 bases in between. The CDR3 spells CASSLEIAANTGELFF. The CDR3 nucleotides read TGTGCCAGCAGCTTAGAGATAGCGGCGAACACCGGGGAGCTGTTTTTT. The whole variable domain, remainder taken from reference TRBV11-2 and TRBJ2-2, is EAGVAQSPRYKIIEKRQSVAFWCNPISGHATLYWYQQILGQGPKLLIQFQNNGVVDDSQLPKDRFSAERLKGVDSTLKIQPAKLEDSAVYLCASSLEIAANTGELFFGEGSRLTVL.

Here the CDR3 reads CASSAHRVSSYNEQFF. CDR3 coding DNA: TGTGCCAGCAGTGCCCACAGGGTGAGCTCCTACAATGAGCAGTTCTTC. V is TRBV27 and J is TRBJ2-1; D perhaps matches TRBD1 (6 bases). V was pared by 5 bases and J by 0 bases, with 14 bases between. The CDR3 totals 16 residues. Germline CDR1 is MNHEY and CDR2 is SMNVEV (reference sequence).

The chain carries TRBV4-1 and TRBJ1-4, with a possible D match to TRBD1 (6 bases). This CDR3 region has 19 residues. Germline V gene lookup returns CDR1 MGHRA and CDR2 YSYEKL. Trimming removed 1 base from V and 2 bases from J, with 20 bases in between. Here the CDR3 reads CASSQGTFRGGVTNEKLFF. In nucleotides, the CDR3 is TGCGCCAGCAGCCAAGGGACCTTTCGAGGGGGGGTCACTAATGAAAAACTGTTTTTT.

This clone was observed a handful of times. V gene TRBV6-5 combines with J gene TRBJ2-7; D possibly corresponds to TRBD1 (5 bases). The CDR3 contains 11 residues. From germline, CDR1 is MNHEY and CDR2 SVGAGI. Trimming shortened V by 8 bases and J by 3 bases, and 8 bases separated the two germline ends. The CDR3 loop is CASEQGYEQYF. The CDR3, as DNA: TGTGCCAGCGAGCAGGGCTACGAGCAGTACTTC.

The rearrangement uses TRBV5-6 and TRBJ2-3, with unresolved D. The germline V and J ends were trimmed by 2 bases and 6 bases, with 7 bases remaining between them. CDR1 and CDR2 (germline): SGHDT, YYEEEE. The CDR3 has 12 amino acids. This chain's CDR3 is CASSFGWDTQYF. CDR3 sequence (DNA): TGTGCCAGCAGCTTTGGCTGGGATACGCAGTATTTT.

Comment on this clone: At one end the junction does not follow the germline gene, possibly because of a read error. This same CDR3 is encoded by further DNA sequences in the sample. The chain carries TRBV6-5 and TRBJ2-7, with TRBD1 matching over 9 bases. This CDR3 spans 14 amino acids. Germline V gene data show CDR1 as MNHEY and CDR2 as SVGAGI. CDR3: CASSTGQGYYEQYF. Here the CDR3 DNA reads TGTGCTAGCAGTACGGGACAGGGATACTACGAGCAGTACTTC.

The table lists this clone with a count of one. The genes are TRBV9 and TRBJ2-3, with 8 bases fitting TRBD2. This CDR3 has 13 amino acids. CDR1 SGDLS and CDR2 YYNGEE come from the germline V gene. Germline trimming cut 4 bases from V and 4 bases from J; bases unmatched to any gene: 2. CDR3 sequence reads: CASSFGRADTQYF. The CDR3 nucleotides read TGTGCCAGCAGCTTCGGGAGGGCAGATACGCAGTATTTT.

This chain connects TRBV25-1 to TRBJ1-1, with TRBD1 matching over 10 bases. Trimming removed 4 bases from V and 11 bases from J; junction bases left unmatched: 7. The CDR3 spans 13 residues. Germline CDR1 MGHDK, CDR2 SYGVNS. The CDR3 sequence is CASSGLGTGAAFF. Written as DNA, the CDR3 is TGTGCCAGCAGTGGTTTGGGGACAGGGGCCGCTTTCTTT.

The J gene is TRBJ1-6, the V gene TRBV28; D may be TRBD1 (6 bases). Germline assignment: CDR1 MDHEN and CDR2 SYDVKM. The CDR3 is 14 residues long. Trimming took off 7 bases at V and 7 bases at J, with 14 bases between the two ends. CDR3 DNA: TGTGCCAGCAAACAGGGTATTTGGAATTCACCCCTCCACTTT. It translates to CASKQGIWNSPLHF.

The CDR3 DNA follows: TGTGCCAGCAGCTTAGGGAGTAGCAGGGGCTATGGCTACACCTTC. Its protein is CASSLGSSRGYGYTF. This chain joins TRBV7-2 and TRBJ1-2, with D perhaps TRBD1 (6 bases). CDR3 length: 15 amino acids. The V end was cut by 1 base, the J end by 4 bases, with 13 bases between. Germline CDR1 and CDR2: SGHTA and FQGNSA.

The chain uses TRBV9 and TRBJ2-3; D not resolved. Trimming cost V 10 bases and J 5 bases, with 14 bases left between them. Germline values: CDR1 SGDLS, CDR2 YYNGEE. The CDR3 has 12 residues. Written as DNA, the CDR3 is TGTGCCTGCGGTAGTGGCGAAGATACGCAGTATTTT. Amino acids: CACGSGEDTQYF.

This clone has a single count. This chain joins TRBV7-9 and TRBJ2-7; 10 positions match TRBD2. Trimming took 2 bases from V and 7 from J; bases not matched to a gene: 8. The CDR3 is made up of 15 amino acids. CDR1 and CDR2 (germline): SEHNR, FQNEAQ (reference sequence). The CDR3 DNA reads TGTGCCAGCAGCTTAAGGCCTAGCGGGGGTACGGAGCAGTACTTC. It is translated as CASSLRPSGGTEQYF.

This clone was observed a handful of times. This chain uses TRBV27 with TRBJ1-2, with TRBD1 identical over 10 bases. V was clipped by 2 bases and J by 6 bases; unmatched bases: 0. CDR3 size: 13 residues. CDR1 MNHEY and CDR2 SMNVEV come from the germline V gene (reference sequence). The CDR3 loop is CASSLGTGDGYTF. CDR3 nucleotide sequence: TGTGCCAGCAGTTTAGGGACAGGGGATGGCTACACCTTC.

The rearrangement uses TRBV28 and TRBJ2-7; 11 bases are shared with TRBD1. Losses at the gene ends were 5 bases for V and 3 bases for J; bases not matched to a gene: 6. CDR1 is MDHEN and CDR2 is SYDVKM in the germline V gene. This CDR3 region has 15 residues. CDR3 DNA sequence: TGTGCCAGCAGTGCCCCGGGACAGGGGGACTACGAGCAGTACTTC. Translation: CASSAPGQGDYEQYF.

CDR3 sequence (DNA): TGTGCCAGCAGCTCCCGGACAGGAGGAGAGACCCAGTACTTC. It is translated as CASSSRTGGETQYF. This chain connects TRBV5-4 to TRBJ2-5; 7 nucleotides match TRBD1. CDR3 length equals 14 residues. Germline CDR1 reads SGHNT; CDR2 reads YYREEE (reference sequence). The V segment lost 3 bases and the J segment 4 bases; nucleotides outside the gene matches: 6.

This chain's CDR3 is CASSEGLLSSYEQYF. CDR3 bases: TGTGCCAGCAGTGAGGGCTTATTAAGCTCCTACGAGCAGTACTTC. The gene calls are TRBV6-1 and TRBJ2-7, with D hard to call. Germline loops: CDR1 MNHNS, CDR2 SASEGT. The V gene lost 3 bases and the J gene lost 0 bases, with 12 bases spanning the gap. The CDR3 sequence is 15 residues long.

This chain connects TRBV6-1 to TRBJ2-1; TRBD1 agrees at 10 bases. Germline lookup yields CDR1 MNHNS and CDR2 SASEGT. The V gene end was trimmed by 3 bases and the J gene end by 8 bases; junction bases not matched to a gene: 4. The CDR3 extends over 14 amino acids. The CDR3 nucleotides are TGTGCCAGCAGTGAGGGGGACAGGGGTGATGAGCAGTTCTTC. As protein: CASSEGDRGDEQFF.

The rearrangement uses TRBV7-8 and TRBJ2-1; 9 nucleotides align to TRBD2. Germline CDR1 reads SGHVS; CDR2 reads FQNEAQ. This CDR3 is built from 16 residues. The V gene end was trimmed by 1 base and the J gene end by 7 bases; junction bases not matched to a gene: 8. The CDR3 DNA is TGTGCCAGCAGCTTAGGGCTCGGCGGGAGGGTAAATGAGCAGTTCTTC. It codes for CASSLGLGGRVNEQFF.

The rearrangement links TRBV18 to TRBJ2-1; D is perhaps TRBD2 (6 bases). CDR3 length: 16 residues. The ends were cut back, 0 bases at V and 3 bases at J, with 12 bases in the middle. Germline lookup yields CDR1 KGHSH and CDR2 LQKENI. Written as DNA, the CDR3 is TGTGCCAGCTCACCACCGGGGAGGAGCGTCTACAATGAGCAGTTCTTC. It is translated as CASSPPGRSVYNEQFF.

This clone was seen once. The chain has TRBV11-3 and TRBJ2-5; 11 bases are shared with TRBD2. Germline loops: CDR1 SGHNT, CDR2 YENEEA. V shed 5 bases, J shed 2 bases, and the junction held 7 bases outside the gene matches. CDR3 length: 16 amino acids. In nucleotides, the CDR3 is TGTGCCAGCAGCCCCGGACTAGCGGGTCTGCAAGAGACCCAGTACTTC. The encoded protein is CASSPGLAGLQETQYF.

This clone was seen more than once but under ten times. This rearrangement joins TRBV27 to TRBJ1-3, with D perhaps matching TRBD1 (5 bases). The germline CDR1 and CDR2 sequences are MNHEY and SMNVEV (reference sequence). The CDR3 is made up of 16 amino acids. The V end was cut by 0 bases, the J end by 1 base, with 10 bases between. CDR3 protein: CASSLSSSGSGNTIYF. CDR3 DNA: TGTGCCAGCAGTTTATCATCCTCAGGGTCTGGAAACACCATATATTTT.

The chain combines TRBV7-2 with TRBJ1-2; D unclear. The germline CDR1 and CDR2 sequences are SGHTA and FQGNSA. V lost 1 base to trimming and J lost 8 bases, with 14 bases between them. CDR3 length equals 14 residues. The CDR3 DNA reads TGTGCCAGCAGCTTAGTTATGGGGAGCGGGGGCTACACCTTC. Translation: CASSLVMGSGGYTF.

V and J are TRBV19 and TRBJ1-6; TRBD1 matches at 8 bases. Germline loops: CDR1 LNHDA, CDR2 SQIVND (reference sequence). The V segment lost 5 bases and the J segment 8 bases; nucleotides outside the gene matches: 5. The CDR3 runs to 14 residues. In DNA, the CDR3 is TGTGCCAGTAGTCGGACAGGGAATGATTCACCCCTCCACTTT. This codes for CASSRTGNDSPLHF.

CDR3 nucleotides: TGCGCCAGCAGCCAAGGGACAGTTGCAACTAATGAAAAACTGTTTTTT. This gives the protein CASSQGTVATNEKLFF. The rearrangement joins TRBV4-1 to TRBJ1-4; D perhaps matches TRBD1 (6 bases). The ends were cut back, 1 base at V and 0 bases at J, with 9 bases in the middle. Germline V gene lookup returns CDR1 MGHRA and CDR2 YSYEKL. This CDR3 has 16 residues.

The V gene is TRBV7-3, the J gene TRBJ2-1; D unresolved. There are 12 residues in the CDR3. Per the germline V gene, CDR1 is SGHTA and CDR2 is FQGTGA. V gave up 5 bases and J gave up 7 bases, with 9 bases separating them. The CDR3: CASSRSRNEQFF. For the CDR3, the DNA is TGTGCCAGCAGCCGGTCGAGGAATGAGCAGTTCTTC.

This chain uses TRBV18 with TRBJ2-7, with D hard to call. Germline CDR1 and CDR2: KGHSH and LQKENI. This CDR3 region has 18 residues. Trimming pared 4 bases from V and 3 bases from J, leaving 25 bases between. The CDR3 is CASSLFPPPDGVSYEQYF. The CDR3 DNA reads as TGTGCCAGCTCACTTTTCCCACCTCCCGACGGAGTGAGCTACGAGCAGTACTTC.

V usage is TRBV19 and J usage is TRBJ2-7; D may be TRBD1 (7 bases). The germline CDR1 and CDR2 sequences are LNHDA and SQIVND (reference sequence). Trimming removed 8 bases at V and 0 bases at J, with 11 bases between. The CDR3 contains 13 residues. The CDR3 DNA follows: TGTGCCAGTCGCGGGACAGTCTCCTACGAGCAGTACTTC. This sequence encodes CASRGTVSYEQYF.